This T cell receptor beta chain was captured in a study of OX40 agonist ivuxolimab in advanced cancers. Germline loops: CDR1 MNHEY, CDR2 SVGAGI. V dropped 6 bases and J dropped 8 bases, with 19 bases sitting between them. There are 14 residues in the CDR3. TCRdb's copy holds only in-frame clones and misses some; the assay was immunoSEQ multiplex PCR. The table includes 15,000 to 20,000 clones, roughly 84% detected once. The chain combines TRBV6-5 with TRBJ1-2, with D possibly TRBD1 on 6 matching bases. The sequencing here drew on CD4+ or CD8+ T cells sorted from blood, taken in a trial of the OX40 agonist ivuxolimab. This TCR derives from an adult with an advanced solid tumor such as melanoma, head and neck, liver or kidney cancer. CDR3: CASSPPTGAGGYTF. The CDR3 DNA follows: TGTGCCAGCAGCCCCCCCACGGGGGCGGGCGGCTACACCTTC.